Following are 20 T cell receptor beta chains from one sample sequenced in a study of T-cell reconstitution after alpha-beta-depleted transplantation in children (dated by TCRdb to about 2016). Library prep was done by PCR. The sequencing machine was an Illumina HiSeq 2500. TCR libraries were prepared with molecular barcoding, using unique molecular identifiers to normalize TCRbeta repertoire quantification. Through fastp at Q25 and MiXCR, TCRdb rebuilt clones from the public reads, retaining in-frame beta chains. Every distinct CDR3 protein forms one entry, paired with its most common genes and DNA. This sample gives just under 550,000 distinct CDR3 sequences in total; roughly 18% of them show up just once. The biggest ten clones account for 2.5% to 3.5% of the sample. The sample consisted of PBMCs from the stem cell graft donor, taken from the stem cell graft. Receptor source: a human donor who donated a stem cell graft to a child with acute lymphoblastic leukemia.

The chain recombines TRBV2 with TRBJ2-7, with D uncertain. V dropped 7 bases and J dropped 1 base, with 14 bases sitting between them. The CDR3 extends over 14 amino acids. Germline V gene lookup returns CDR1 SNHLY and CDR2 FYNNEI. The CDR3 nucleotides read TGTGCCAGCAACTCAGTCACCCGGTCCTACGAGCAGTACTTC. Its protein product is CASNSVTRSYEQYF.

CDR3 protein: CATSREAGAIYNEQFF. The DNA for the CDR3 is TGTGCCACCAGCAGAGAAGCGGGAGCTATTTACAATGAGCAGTTCTTC. This chain connects TRBV15 to TRBJ2-1, with 8 bases identical to TRBD2. Germline V CDR1 and CDR2: LNHNV, YYDKDF (reference sequence). Unmatched junction bases numbered 5, after V lost 0 bases and J lost 4 bases. The CDR3 spans 16 residues.

The rearrangement joins TRBV12-3 or TRBV12-4 to TRBJ2-7; tentatively, D is TRBD2 (6 bases). There are 13 residues in the CDR3. V was cut by 5 bases and J by 3 bases, with 11 bases left in between. The chain's CDR3 is CASSAGTYYEQYF. In DNA form, the CDR3 reads TGTGCCAGCAGTGCCGGGACTTACTACGAGCAGTACTTC.

V usage is TRBV27 and J usage is TRBJ1-4; D is undetermined. Germline V gene lookup returns CDR1 MNHEY and CDR2 SMNVEV (reference sequence). V was pared by 9 bases and J by 0 bases, with 17 bases between. This CDR3 is built from 16 residues. The CDR3 DNA follows: TGTGCCAGTTTCACCCGATACAAGCCAACTAATGAAAAACTGTTTTTT. Translation: CASFTRYKPTNEKLFF.

This clonotype was recorded a few times. The rearrangement uses TRBV5-1 and TRBJ1-1; 11 nucleotides agree with TRBD1. V lost 6 bases and J lost 4; bases outside the gene matches: 8. The CDR3 has 15 amino acids. Germline CDR1 is SGHRS and CDR2 is YFSETQ. CDR3 nucleotides: TGCGCCAGCATCGCGGGGGGACAGGGGGTCACTGAAGCTTTCTTT. Its protein is CASIAGGQGVTEAFF.

This clonotype occurred a few times. The chain carries TRBV7-8 and TRBJ1-1; D is ambiguous. Germline V gene data show CDR1 as SGHVS and CDR2 as FQNEAQ. The germline V and J ends were trimmed by 2 bases and 5 bases, with 18 bases remaining between them. This CDR3 spans 16 amino acids. CDR3 sequence (DNA): TGTGCCAGCAGCTTATACGGCCGCCGGGAGGAAACTGAAGCTTTCTTT. Translated, it gives CASSLYGRREETEAFF.

The V and J genes are TRBV4-1 and TRBJ2-2; 7 bases map to TRBD2. J lost 0 bases, V lost 3 bases, and 7 bases had no gene match. The germline V gene has CDR1 MGHRA and CDR2 YSYEKL. The length of the CDR3 is 17 residues. The CDR3 spells CASSQQLLASNTGELFF. DNA of the CDR3: TGCGCCAGCAGCCAGCAACTACTAGCGTCGAACACCGGGGAGCTGTTTTTT.

V and J are TRBV12-3 or TRBV12-4 and TRBJ2-1, with 14 bases fitting TRBD2. The V segment lost 7 bases and the J segment 3 bases; nucleotides outside the gene matches: 5. This CDR3 spans 16 amino acids. The CDR3 sequence: CASKGLAGEDYNEQFF. For the CDR3, the DNA is TGTGCCAGCAAGGGACTAGCGGGAGAGGACTACAATGAGCAGTTCTTC.

In this sample, this clonotype turned up a few times. The chain joins TRBV5-8 to TRBJ1-4; D remains unclear. The CDR3 runs to 17 residues. Per germline, CDR1 SGHTS and CDR2 YDEGEE. Trimming cost V 1 base and J 1 base, with 14 bases left between them. DNA of the CDR3: TGTGCCAGCAGCTTGCAGCCGTCGGATATAACTAATGAAAAACTGTTTTTT. This codes for CASSLQPSDITNEKLFF. Variable domain in full (rest from reference TRBV5-8 and TRBJ1-4): EAGVTQSPTHLIKTRGQQATLRCSPISGHTSVYWYQQALGLGLQFLLWYDEGEERNRGNFPPRFSGRQFPNYSSELNVNALELEDSALYLCASSLQPSDITNEKLFFGSGTQLSVL.

This clonotype was observed a handful of times. V and J are TRBV12-3 or TRBV12-4 and TRBJ2-5; 8 bases map to TRBD2. This CDR3 is 13 amino acids long. The J segment lost 2 bases and the V segment lost 8 bases, leaving 4 bases of the junction unmatched. CDR3 in amino acids: CASSGGIQETQYF. The CDR3 DNA reads as TGTGCCAGCTCGGGAGGGATACAAGAGACCCAGTACTTC.

This clonotype was recorded once. This chain links TRBV5-1 with TRBJ2-1, with TRBD2 matching 10 bases. Germline CDR1 SGHRS, CDR2 YFSETQ. The CDR3 totals 15 residues. Trimming cost V 1 base and J 8 bases; bases outside gene matches: 6. The CDR3, as DNA: TGCGCCAGCAGCTTGAAGGCTAGCGGGAGCTATGAGCAGTTCTTC. This codes for CASSLKASGSYEQFF.

This clonotype was seen only a few times. The V call is TRBV27, the J call TRBJ2-1, with TRBD2 matching 11 bases. J was trimmed by 12 bases and V by 3 bases; bases with no gene match: 10. The CDR3 contains 15 residues. CDR1 is MNHEY, CDR2 SMNVEV, per germline (reference sequence). The CDR3 coding sequence is TGTGCCAGCAGTTTTCGGGTAGCGGGAGGGCGGGGGCAGTTCTTC. As protein: CASSFRVAGGRGQFF.

Only a few counts were recorded for this clonotype. The chain is built from TRBV29-1 and TRBJ2-3, with D unclear. The germline gives CDR1 SQVTM, CDR2 ANQGSEA. The ends were cut back, 3 bases at V and 10 bases at J, with 8 bases in the middle. The CDR3 runs 10 residues. The CDR3 nucleotides read TGCAGCGTTGAGATGGTTGCGCAGTATTTT. Its translation is CSVEMVAQYF.

This clonotype was observed a handful of times. V and J are TRBV5-1 and TRBJ2-7; 8 nucleotides match TRBD2. With V trimmed by 5 bases and J by 1 base, 11 bases remained unmatched. The CDR3 consists of 16 residues. Germline loops: CDR1 SGHRS, CDR2 YFSETQ. CDR3 in DNA: TGCGCCAGCAGGGAAACTTCTAGCGGGTTTTCCTACGAGCAGTACTTC. Translating it yields CASRETSSGFSYEQYF.

This clonotype was counted only a few times. The V call is TRBV19, the J call TRBJ1-2; no reliable D call. The CDR3 runs 13 residues. Germline V gives CDR1 LNHDA, CDR2 SQIVND (reference sequence). Trimming shortened V by 4 bases and J by 6 bases, and 12 bases separated the two germline ends. The CDR3 is CASSTPRFNGYTF. CDR3 bases: TGTGCCAGTAGTACGCCCCGGTTCAATGGCTACACCTTC.

With respect to this clonotype: This likely comes from a read error, as the CDR3 has no conserved phenylalanine or tryptophan at its end. J is TRBJ2-3 and V is TRBV13; possibly TRBD2 for D (6 bases). V was clipped by 2 bases and J by 5 bases, with 14 bases between them. The CDR3 spans 15 residues. The germline V gene has CDR1 PRHDT and CDR2 FYEKMQ (reference sequence). The CDR3: CASSLPAGFQDTQYL. In nucleotides, the CDR3 is TGTGCCAGCAGCTTACCAGCGGGTTTTCAAGATACGCAGTATTTG.

This clonotype was seen more than once but under ten times. The chain is built from TRBV28 and TRBJ2-7, with 11 bases that match TRBD2. This CDR3 is 14 amino acids long. Germline assignment: CDR1 MDHEN and CDR2 SYDVKM. The junction had 3 bases not matched to a gene; V was cut back by 6 bases and J by 2 bases. For the CDR3, the DNA is TGTGCCAGCAGGGTAGCGGGGGGGGCCTACGAGCAGTACTTC. Its protein product is CASRVAGGAYEQYF.

The V call is TRBV11-2, the J call TRBJ2-7, with D unclear. Germline CDR1 reads SGHAT; CDR2 reads FQNNGV. The CDR3 spans 11 residues. With 5 bases removed from V and 2 bases from J, the gap between germline ends came to 4 bases. The CDR3 DNA sequence: TGTGCCAGCAGCACCCCCTACGAGCAGTACTTC. Protein: CASSTPYEQYF.

This clonotype turned up a few times. J is TRBJ1-3 and V is TRBV25-1; no definite D call. The CDR3 loop spans 15 amino acids. Germline values: CDR1 MGHDK, CDR2 SYGVNS. V lost 7 bases and J lost 1, with 14 bases in between. The CDR3 reads CASNGPDGSGNTIYF. DNA of the CDR3: TGTGCCAGCAACGGTCCTGACGGGTCTGGAAACACCATATATTTT. The variable domain in full, completed from reference TRBV25-1 and TRBJ1-3, reads EADIYQTPRYLVIGTGKKITLECSQTMGHDKMYWYQQDPGMELHLIHYSYGVNSTEKGDLSSESTVSRIRTEHFPLTLESARPSHTSQYLCASNGPDGSGNTIYFGEGSWLTVV.

The chain employs TRBV20-1 and TRBJ2-7; D is uncertain. The CDR3 contains 12 residues. The ends were cut back, 7 bases at V and 2 bases at J, with 12 bases in the middle. Germline V CDR1 and CDR2: DFQATT, SNEGSKA (reference sequence). CDR3 in amino acids: CSVPTGAYEQYF. In DNA form, the CDR3 reads TGCAGTGTCCCGACTGGGGCCTACGAGCAGTACTTC.